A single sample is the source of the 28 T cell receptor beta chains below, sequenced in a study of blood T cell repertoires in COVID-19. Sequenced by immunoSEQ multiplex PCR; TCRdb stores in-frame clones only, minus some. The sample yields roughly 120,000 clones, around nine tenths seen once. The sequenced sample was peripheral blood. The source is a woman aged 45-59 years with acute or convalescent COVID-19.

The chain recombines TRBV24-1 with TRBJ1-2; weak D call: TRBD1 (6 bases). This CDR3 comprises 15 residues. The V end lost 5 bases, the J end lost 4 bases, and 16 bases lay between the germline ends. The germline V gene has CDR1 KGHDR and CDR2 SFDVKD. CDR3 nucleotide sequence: TGTGCCACCAGTGGTACTTCCGCGGGGGCCTATGGCTACACCTTC. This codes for CATSGTSAGAYGYTF.

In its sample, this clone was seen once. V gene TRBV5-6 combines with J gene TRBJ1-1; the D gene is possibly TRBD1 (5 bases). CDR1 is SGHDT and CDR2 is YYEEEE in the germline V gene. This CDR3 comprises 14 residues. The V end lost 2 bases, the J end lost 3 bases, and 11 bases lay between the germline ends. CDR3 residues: CASSLGVDYTEAFF. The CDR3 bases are TGTGCCAGCAGCTTAGGGGTTGATTACACTGAAGCTTTCTTT.

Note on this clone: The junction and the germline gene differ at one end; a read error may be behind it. CDR3 coding DNA: TGTGCCAGCAGTTCCTTCGGACTCCTGAACCCTGAAGCTTTCTTT. It encodes CASSSFGLLNPEAFF. This chain connects TRBV6-5 to TRBJ1-1; the D is unclear. The CDR3 length is 15 residues. In germline, CDR1 is MNHEY, CDR2 SVGAGI.

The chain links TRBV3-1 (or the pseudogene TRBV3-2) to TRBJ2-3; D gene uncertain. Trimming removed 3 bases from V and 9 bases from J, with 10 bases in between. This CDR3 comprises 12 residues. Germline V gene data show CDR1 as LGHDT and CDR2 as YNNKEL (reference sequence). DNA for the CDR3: TGTGCCAGCAGCCAGCGGCCCACAACGCAGTATTTT. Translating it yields CASSQRPTTQYF.

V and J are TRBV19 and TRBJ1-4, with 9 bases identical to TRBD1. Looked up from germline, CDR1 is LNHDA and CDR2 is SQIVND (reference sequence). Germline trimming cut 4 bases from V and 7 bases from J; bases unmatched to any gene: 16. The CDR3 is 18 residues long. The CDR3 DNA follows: TGTGCCAGTAGTAGTCCGGGACAGGGCCTTAGGAGGGCTGAAAAACTGTTTTTT. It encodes CASSSPGQGLRRAEKLFF. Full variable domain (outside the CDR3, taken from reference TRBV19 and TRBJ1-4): DGGITQSPKYLFRKEGQNVTLSCEQNLNHDAMYWYRQDPGQGLRLIYYSQIVNDFQKGDIAEGYSVSREKKESFPLTVTSAQKNPTAFYLCASSSPGQGLRRAEKLFFGSGTQLSVL.

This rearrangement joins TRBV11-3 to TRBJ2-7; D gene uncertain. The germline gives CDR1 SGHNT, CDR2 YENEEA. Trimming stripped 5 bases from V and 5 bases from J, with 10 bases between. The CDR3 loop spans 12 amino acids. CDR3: CASSATVHEQYF. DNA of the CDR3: TGTGCCAGCAGCGCTACCGTCCACGAGCAGTACTTC. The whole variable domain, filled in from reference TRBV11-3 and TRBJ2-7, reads EAGVVQSPRYKIIEKKQPVAFWCNPISGHNTLYWYLQNLGQGPELLIRYENEEAVDDSQLPKDRFSAERLKGVDSTLKIQPAELGDSAVYLCASSATVHEQYFGPGTRLTVT.

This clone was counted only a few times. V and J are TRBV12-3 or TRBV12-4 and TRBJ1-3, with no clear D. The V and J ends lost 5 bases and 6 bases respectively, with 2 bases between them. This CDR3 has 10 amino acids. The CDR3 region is CASSQNTIYF. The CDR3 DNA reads TGTGCCAGCAGTCAAAACACCATATATTTT.

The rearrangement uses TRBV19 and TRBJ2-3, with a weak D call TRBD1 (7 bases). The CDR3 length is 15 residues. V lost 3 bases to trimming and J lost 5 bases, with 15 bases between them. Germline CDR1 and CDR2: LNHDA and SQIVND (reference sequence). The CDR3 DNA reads TGTGCCAGTAGTATGGCAGGGGGGCATAGAGATACGCAGTATTTT. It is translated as CASSMAGGHRDTQYF.

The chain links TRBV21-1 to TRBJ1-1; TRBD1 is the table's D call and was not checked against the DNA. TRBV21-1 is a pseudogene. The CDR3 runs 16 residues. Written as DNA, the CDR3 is TGTGCCAGCAGCAAACTCTCGACAGGGTCAAACACTGAAGCTTTCTTT. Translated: CASSKLSTGSNTEAFF.

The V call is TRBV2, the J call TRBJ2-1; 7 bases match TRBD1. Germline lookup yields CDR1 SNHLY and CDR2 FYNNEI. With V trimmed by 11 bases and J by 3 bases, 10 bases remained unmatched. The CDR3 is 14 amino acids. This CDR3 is CAGGGQEIYNEQFF. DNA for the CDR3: TGTGCCGGAGGAGGACAGGAAATCTACAATGAGCAGTTCTTC.

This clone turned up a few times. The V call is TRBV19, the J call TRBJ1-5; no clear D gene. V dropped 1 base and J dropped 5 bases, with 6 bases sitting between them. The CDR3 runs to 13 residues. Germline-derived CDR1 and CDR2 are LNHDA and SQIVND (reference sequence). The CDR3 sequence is CASSIVRDQPQHF. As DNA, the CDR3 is TGTGCCAGTAGTATAGTGAGGGATCAGCCCCAGCATTTT. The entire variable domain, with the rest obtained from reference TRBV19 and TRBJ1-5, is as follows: DGGITQSPKYLFRKEGQNVTLSCEQNLNHDAMYWYRQDPGQGLRLIYYSQIVNDFQKGDIAEGYSVSREKKESFPLTVTSAQKNPTAFYLCASSIVRDQPQHFGDGTRLSIL.

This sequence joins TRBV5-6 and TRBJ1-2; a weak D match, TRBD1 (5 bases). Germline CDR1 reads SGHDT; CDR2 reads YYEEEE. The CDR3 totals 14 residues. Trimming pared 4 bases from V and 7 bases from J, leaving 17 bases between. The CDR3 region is CASSPVRGGGGYTF. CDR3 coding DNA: TGTGCCAGCAGCCCTGTAAGGGGAGGAGGTGGCTACACCTTC.

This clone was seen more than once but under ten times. The CDR3 protein is CASSLQVRSSSGNTIYF. CDR3 DNA sequence: TGCGCCAGCAGCTTGCAGGTCCGATCCTCCTCTGGAAACACCATATATTTT. This chain connects TRBV5-1 to TRBJ1-3, with D hard to call. The CDR3 spans 17 residues. V was pared by 1 base and J by 0 bases, with 14 bases between. CDR1 and CDR2 (germline): SGHRS, YFSETQ.

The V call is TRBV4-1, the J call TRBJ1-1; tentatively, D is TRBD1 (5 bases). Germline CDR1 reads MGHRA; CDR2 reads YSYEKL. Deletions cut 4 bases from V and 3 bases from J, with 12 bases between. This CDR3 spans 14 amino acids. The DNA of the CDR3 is TGCGCCAGCAGCCTCGGAGGGGAGGACACTGAAGCTTTCTTT. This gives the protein CASSLGGEDTEAFF.

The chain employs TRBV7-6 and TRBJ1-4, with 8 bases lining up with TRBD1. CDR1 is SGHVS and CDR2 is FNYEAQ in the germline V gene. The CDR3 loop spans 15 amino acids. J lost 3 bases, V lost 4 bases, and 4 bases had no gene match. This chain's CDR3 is CASSSGQESNEKLFF. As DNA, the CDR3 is TGTGCCAGCAGCTCGGGACAGGAGTCTAATGAAAAACTGTTTTTT.

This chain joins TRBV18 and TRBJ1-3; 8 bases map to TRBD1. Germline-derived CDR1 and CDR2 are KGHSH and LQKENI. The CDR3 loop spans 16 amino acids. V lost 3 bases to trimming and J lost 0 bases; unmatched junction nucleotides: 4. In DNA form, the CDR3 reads TGTGCCAGCTCACCGCAGGGGGCCCACTCTGGAAACACCATATATTTT. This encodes CASSPQGAHSGNTIYF.

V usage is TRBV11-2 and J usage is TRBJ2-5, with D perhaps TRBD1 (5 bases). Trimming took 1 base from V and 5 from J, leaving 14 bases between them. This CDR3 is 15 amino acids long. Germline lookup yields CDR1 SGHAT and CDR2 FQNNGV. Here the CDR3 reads CASSLGFQGWETQYF. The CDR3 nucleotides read TGTGCCAGCAGCTTAGGATTCCAGGGTTGGGAGACCCAGTACTTC. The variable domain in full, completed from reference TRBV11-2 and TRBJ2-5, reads EAGVAQSPRYKIIEKRQSVAFWCNPISGHATLYWYQQILGQGPKLLIQFQNNGVVDDSQLPKDRFSAERLKGVDSTLKIQPAKLEDSAVYLCASSLGFQGWETQYFGPGTRLLVL.

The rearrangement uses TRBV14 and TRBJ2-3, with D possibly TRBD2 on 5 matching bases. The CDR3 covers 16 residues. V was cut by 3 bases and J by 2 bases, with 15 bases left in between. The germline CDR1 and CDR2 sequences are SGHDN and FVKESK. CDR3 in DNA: TGTGCCAGCAGCCATTTAACTAGGCCCACCACAGATACGCAGTATTTT. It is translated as CASSHLTRPTTDTQYF.

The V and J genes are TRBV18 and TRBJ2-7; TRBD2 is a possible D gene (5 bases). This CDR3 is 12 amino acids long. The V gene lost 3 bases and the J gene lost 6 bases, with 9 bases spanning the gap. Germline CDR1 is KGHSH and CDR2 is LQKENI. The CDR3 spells CASSPDLGEQYF. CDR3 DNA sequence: TGTGCCAGCTCACCGGACTTGGGCGAGCAGTACTTC.

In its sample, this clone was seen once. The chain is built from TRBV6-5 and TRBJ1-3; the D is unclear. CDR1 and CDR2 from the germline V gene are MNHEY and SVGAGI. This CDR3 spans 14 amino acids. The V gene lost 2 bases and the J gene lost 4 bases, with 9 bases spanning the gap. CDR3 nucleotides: TGTGCCAGCAGTTACGGGGAGAGGGGAAACACCATATATTTT. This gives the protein CASSYGERGNTIYF.

The CDR3 protein is CATSRDRGLSGNTIYF. In DNA, the CDR3 is TGTGCCACCAGCAGAGACCGTGGCTTATCTGGAAACACCATATATTTT. The chain has TRBV15 and TRBJ1-3, with D uncertain. The germline V and J ends were trimmed by 0 bases and 1 base, with 10 bases remaining between them. The CDR3 runs 16 residues. Germline V CDR1 and CDR2: LNHNV, YYDKDF (reference sequence).

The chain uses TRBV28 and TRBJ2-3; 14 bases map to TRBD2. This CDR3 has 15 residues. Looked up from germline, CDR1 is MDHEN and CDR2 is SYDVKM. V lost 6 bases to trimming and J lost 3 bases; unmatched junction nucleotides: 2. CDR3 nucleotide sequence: TGTGCCAGCAGCGGACTAGCGGGAGGTACAGATACGCAGTATTTT. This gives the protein CASSGLAGGTDTQYF. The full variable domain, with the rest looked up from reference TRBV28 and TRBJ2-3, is DVKVTQSSRYLVKRTGEKVFLECVQDMDHENMFWYRQDPGLGLRLIYFSYDVKMKEKGDIPEGYSVSREKKERFSLILESASTNQTSMYLCASSGLAGGTDTQYFGPGTRLTVL.

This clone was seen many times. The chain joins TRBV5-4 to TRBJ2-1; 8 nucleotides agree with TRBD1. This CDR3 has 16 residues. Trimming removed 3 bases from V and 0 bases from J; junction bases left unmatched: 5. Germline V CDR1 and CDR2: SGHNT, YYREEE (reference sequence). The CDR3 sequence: CASSSRTGSSYNEQFF. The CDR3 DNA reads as TGTGCCAGCAGCTCCCGGACAGGGAGCTCCTACAATGAGCAGTTCTTC.

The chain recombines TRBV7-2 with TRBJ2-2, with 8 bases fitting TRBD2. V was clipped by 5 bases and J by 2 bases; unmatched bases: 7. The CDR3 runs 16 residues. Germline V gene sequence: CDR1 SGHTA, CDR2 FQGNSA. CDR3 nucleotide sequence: TGTGCCAGCAGCCCCCATAGCGGGACCAACACCGGGGAGCTGTTTTTT. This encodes CASSPHSGTNTGELFF.

The CDR3 protein is CASSLGLAGGPGSYNEQFF. The CDR3 DNA reads TGTGCCAGCAGCTTAGGACTAGCGGGAGGGCCGGGGTCCTACAATGAGCAGTTCTTC. V and J are TRBV11-2 and TRBJ2-1; 14 nucleotides match TRBD2. This CDR3 comprises 19 residues. The V segment lost 1 base and the J segment 1 base; nucleotides outside the gene matches: 6. CDR1 SGHAT and CDR2 FQNNGV come from the germline V gene.

The CDR3 here is CASSLISSQETQYF. CDR3 bases: TGTGCCAGCAGCTTGATTTCCAGTCAAGAGACCCAGTACTTC. The chain has TRBV5-5 and TRBJ2-5; unclear D gene. Per germline, CDR1 SGHKS and CDR2 YYEKEE (reference sequence). V lost 1 base, J lost 2 bases, and 9 bases lay in between. The CDR3 spans 14 residues.

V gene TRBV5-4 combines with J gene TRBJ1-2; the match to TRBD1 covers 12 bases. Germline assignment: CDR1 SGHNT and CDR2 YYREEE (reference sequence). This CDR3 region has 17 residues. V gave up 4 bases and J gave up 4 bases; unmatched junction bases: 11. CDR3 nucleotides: TGTGCCAGCAGCCTACCGGGACAGGGGGCGTCGGGCTATGGCTACACCTTC. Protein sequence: CASSLPGQGASGYGYTF.

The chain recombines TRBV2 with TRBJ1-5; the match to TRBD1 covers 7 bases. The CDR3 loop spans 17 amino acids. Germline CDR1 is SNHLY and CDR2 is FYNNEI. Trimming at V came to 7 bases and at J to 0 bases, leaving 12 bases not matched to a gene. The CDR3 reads CASTWSGGINSNQPQHF. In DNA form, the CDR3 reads TGTGCCAGCACCTGGTCAGGGGGGATAAATAGCAATCAGCCCCAGCATTTT.